Presented here are 14 T cell receptor beta chains from one specimen sequenced in a study of blood T cell repertoires in COVID-19. TCRdb's table, derived via immunoSEQ multiplex PCR, lists solely in-frame clones and lacks some. The sample includes a few hundred thousand clones, 80% to 90% of them seen just once. Sample: peripheral blood. The source is a woman aged 45-59 years with acute or convalescent COVID-19.

The chain carries TRBV5-4 and TRBJ2-3, with 11 nucleotides matching TRBD2. Looked up from germline, CDR1 is SGHNT and CDR2 is YYREEE (reference sequence). The CDR3 has 16 residues. The junction had 7 bases not matched to a gene; V was cut back by 4 bases and J by 3 bases. The CDR3 spells CASSKTSGTGTDTQYF. The CDR3 DNA is TGTGCCAGCAGCAAGACTAGCGGGACGGGGACAGATACGCAGTATTTT.

The V and J genes are TRBV14 and TRBJ2-7; unclear D gene. Trimming removed 0 bases from V and 3 bases from J, with 12 bases in between. Germline CDR1 and CDR2: SGHDN and FVKESK. This CDR3 has 15 residues. CDR3 bases: TGTGCCAGCAGCCAAGATGACGGGTTCAACTACGAGCAGTACTTC. Protein product: CASSQDDGFNYEQYF.

Written as DNA, the CDR3 is TGTGCCAGCAGCGCCCCCACAGCCGAAGGACAGGGGGTAGGGTACACTGAAGCTTTCTTT. Encoded protein: CASSAPTAEGQGVGYTEAFF. The V and J genes are TRBV9 and TRBJ1-1, with 10 nucleotides matching TRBD1. The ends lost 3 bases at V and 3 bases at J; junction bases unmatched: 20. CDR1 SGDLS and CDR2 YYNGEE come from the germline V gene. CDR3 length: 20 residues.

CDR3 loop: CASSIEPSGSGETQYF. CDR3 DNA: TGTGCCAGTAGTATAGAACCCAGCGGGAGTGGAGAGACCCAGTACTTC. The chain carries TRBV19 and TRBJ2-5, with 8 bases fitting TRBD2. The V segment lost 0 bases and the J segment 4 bases; nucleotides outside the gene matches: 7. Germline CDR1 reads LNHDA; CDR2 reads SQIVND (reference sequence). This CDR3 spans 16 amino acids.

The J gene is TRBJ1-1, the V gene TRBV30, with D unclear. CDR1 GTSNPN and CDR2 SVGIG come from the germline V gene (reference sequence). Deletions cut 2 bases from V and 0 bases from J, with 13 bases between. The CDR3 runs 15 residues. The CDR3 region has the DNA TGTGCCTGGAGTTCCGGGCCCGGGATGAACACTGAAGCTTTCTTT. Residues: CAWSSGPGMNTEAFF.

The chain combines TRBV5-1 with TRBJ2-7, with 14 positions matching TRBD2. Per germline, CDR1 SGHRS and CDR2 YFSETQ. This CDR3 has 14 residues. V lost 4 bases to trimming and J lost 6 bases; unmatched junction nucleotides: 3. DNA for the CDR3: TGCGCCAGCAGCCCGGGACTAGCGGGAGCCGAGCAGTACTTC. Its translation is CASSPGLAGAEQYF.

This chain links TRBV5-6 with TRBJ1-2; no reliable D call. Germline CDR1 SGHDT, CDR2 YYEEEE. CDR3 size: 14 residues. Between the trimmed V and J ends, which lost 3 bases and 0 bases, there was a span of 9 bases. CDR3 residues: CASSSLDSNYGYTF. The CDR3 nucleotides read TGTGCCAGCAGCTCATTGGACTCTAACTATGGCTACACCTTC.

V is TRBV5-1 and J is TRBJ1-2, with D maybe TRBD1 (5 bases). Germline CDR1 SGHRS, CDR2 YFSETQ. V dropped 0 bases and J dropped 4 bases, with 10 bases sitting between them. The CDR3 sequence is 14 residues long. The CDR3 region is CASSLADSLYGYTF. CDR3 in DNA: TGCGCCAGCAGCTTGGCCGACAGTCTCTATGGCTACACCTTC.

This chain joins TRBV7-9 and TRBJ2-3; D is perhaps TRBD1 (6 bases). The CDR3 totals 14 residues. V lost 3 bases, J lost 6 bases, and 13 bases lay in between. Germline values: CDR1 SEHNR, CDR2 FQNEAQ (reference sequence). CDR3 region: CASSLFSGADTQYF. In DNA form, the CDR3 reads TGTGCCAGCAGCTTGTTCTCAGGGGCGGATACGCAGTATTTT.

This chain connects TRBV6-1 to TRBJ2-3, with 10 bases that match TRBD2. The CDR3 length is 13 residues. Germline assignment: CDR1 MNHNS and CDR2 SASEGT. V lost 1 base to trimming and J lost 11 bases; unmatched junction nucleotides: 3. CDR3 amino acids: CASSEVVAGGQYF. CDR3 DNA: TGTGCCAGCAGTGAAGTCGTAGCGGGGGGGCAGTATTTT.

This chain uses TRBV2 with TRBJ1-1; weak D call: TRBD1 (6 bases). The ends were cut back, 3 bases at V and 0 bases at J, with 17 bases in the middle. The CDR3 contains 17 residues. The germline V gene has CDR1 SNHLY and CDR2 FYNNEI. The CDR3 loop reads CASSDARFGGMNTEAFF. The DNA for the CDR3 is TGTGCCAGCAGTGATGCCCGATTTGGGGGCATGAACACTGAAGCTTTCTTT.

V gene TRBV11-2 combines with J gene TRBJ2-1, with 9 bases matching TRBD2. With 0 bases clipped from V and 8 bases from J, the junction kept 5 bases outside the gene matches. The CDR3 spans 15 residues. Germline V gene sequence: CDR1 SGHAT, CDR2 FQNNGV. The CDR3 sequence is CASSLDRQRGDEQFF. CDR3 sequence (DNA): TGTGCCAGCAGCTTAGACCGCCAGCGGGGGGATGAGCAGTTCTTC.

This chain links TRBV24-1 with TRBJ1-1, with unresolved D. Germline V gene sequence: CDR1 KGHDR, CDR2 SFDVKD. Trimming stripped 2 bases from V and 2 bases from J, with 11 bases between. This CDR3 has 15 amino acids. CDR3 DNA: TGTGCCACCAGTGATTCCGGGGTGGGAAACACTGAAGCTTTCTTT. Encoded protein: CATSDSGVGNTEAFF.

The V call is TRBV21-1, the J call TRBJ1-1; the listed D gene, TRBD1, was not tested against the DNA. TRBV21-1 is classified as a pseudogene. This CDR3 is built from 15 residues. The CDR3 DNA is TGTGCCAGCAGCAAAGCCTCCCAGGGGGTCACTGAAGCTTTCTTT. Amino acids: CASSKASQGVTEAFF.